This T cell receptor beta chain was identified during a study of blood T cell repertoires in COVID-19. Study at large: Acute and convalescent COVID-19 samples came from the United States, Italy and Spain. The analysed material was cDNA or gDNA that came from T cells, B-cell-depleted T cells, or PBMCs.

Study processing details: Reference gene primer amplification gave estimated nucleated cell counts. The repertoire was sequenced with immunoSEQ multiplex PCR; TCRdb's copy has only in-frame clones and lacks some. V and J calls plus clone size are reproduced from that table; the DNA served to infer D and trimming. The data show about 260,000 clones, about 85% seen once. The CDR3 is made up of 13 amino acids. Germline lookup yields CDR1 SGHAT and CDR2 FQNNGV. The germline V and J ends were trimmed by 6 bases and 6 bases, with 11 bases remaining between them. This rearrangement joins TRBV11-2 to TRBJ2-2; tentatively, D is TRBD2 (5 bases). This TCR derives from a man in his fifties or sixties with acute or convalescent COVID-19. Sequenced: peripheral blood. The CDR3 nucleotides are TGTGCCAGCAGTTCACTGCGGGCCGGGGAGCTGTTTTTT. Amino acids: CASSSLRAGELFF.